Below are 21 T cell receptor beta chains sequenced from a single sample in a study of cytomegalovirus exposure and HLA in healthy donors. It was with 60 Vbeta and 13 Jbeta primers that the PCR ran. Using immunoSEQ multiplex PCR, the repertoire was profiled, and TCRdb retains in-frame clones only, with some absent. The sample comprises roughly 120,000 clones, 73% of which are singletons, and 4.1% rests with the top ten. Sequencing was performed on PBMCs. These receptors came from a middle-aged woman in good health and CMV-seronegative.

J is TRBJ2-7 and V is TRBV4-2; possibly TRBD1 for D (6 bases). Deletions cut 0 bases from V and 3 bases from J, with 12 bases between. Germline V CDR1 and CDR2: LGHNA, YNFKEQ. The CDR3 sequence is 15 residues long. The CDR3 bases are TGTGCCAGCAGCCAAGAGAGGGACATTTACTACGAGCAGTACTTC. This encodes CASSQERDIYYEQYF.

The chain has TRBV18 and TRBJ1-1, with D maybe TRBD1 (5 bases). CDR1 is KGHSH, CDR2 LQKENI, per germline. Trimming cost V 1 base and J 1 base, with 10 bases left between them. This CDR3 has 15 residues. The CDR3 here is CASSPRAGTNTEAFF. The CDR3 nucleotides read TGTGCCAGCTCACCACGCGCGGGGACGAACACTGAAGCTTTCTTT.

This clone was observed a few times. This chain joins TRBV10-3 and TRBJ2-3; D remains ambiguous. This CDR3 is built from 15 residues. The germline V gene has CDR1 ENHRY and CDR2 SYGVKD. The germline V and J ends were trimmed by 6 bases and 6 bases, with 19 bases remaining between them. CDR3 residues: CAISQKATSGDTQYF. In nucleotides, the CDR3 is TGTGCCATCAGCCAGAAAGCCACCTCCGGGGATACGCAGTATTTT.

The CDR3 is CASSSGLEEAFF. The DNA for the CDR3 is TGTGCCAGCAGTTCAGGGTTGGAGGAAGCTTTCTTT. This chain connects TRBV28 to TRBJ1-1; D possibly corresponds to TRBD1 (5 bases). From germline, CDR1 is MDHEN and CDR2 SYDVKM. Deletions cut 4 bases from V and 8 bases from J, with 11 bases between. The CDR3 has 12 residues. The complete variable domain, with remaining parts taken from reference TRBV28 and TRBJ1-1, reads DVKVTQSSRYLVKRTGEKVFLECVQDMDHENMFWYRQDPGLGLRLIYFSYDVKMKEKGDIPEGYSVSREKKERFSLILESASTNQTSMYLCASSSGLEEAFFGQGTRLTVV.

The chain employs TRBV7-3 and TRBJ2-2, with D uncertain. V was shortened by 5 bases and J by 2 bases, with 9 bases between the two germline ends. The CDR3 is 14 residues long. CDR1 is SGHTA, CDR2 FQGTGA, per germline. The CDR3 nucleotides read TGTGCCAGCAGCCCCAACTACAACACCGGGGAGCTGTTTTTT. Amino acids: CASSPNYNTGELFF.

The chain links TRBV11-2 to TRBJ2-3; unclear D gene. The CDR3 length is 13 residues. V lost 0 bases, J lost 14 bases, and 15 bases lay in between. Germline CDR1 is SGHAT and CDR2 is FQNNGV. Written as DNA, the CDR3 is TGTGCCAGCAGCTTAGATCTAAACAGTGGTTGGTATTTT. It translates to CASSLDLNSGWYF.

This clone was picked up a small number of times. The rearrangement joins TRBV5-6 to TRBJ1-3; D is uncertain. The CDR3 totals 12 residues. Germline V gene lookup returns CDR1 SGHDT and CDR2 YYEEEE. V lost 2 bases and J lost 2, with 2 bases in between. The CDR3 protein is CASSFTGNTIYF. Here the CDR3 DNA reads TGTGCCAGCAGCTTCACTGGAAACACCATATATTTT.

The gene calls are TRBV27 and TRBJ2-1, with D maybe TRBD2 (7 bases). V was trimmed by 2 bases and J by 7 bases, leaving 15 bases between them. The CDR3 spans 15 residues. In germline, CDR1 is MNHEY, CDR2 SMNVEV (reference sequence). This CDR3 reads CASSLGGGTWNEQFF. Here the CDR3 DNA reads TGTGCCAGCAGTTTAGGGGGGGGCACGTGGAATGAGCAGTTCTTC.

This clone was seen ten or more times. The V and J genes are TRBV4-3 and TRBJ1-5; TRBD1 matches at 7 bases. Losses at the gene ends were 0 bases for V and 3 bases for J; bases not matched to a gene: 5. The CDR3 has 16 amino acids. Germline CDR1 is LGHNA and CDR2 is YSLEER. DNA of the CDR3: TGCGCCAGCAGCCAAGATTACGGGACAGCCAATCAGCCCCAGCATTTT. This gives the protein CASSQDYGTANQPQHF.

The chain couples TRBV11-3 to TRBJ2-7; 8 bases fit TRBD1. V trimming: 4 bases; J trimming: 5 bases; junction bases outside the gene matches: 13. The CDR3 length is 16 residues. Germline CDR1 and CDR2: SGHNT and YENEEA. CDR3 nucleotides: TGTGCCAGCAGCTCACCGACAGGGGTAGAGTGGCACGAGCAGTACTTC. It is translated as CASSSPTGVEWHEQYF.

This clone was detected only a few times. This chain's CDR3 is CASSQDRLRTGISYEQYF. The DNA of the CDR3 is TGTGCCAGCAGCCAAGACAGGCTTAGGACAGGGATTTCCTACGAGCAGTACTTC. The V call is TRBV4-2, the J call TRBJ2-7; 8 nucleotides align to TRBD1. Germline V lookup: CDR1 LGHNA, CDR2 YNFKEQ. The CDR3 runs 18 residues. J was trimmed by 1 base and V by 0 bases; bases with no gene match: 11.

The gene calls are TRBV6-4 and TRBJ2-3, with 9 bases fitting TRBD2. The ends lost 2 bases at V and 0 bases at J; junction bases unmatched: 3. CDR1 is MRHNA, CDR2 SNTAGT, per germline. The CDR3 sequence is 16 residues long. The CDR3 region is CASSDASGVSTDTQYF. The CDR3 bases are TGTGCCAGCAGTGACGCTAGCGGGGTTAGCACAGATACGCAGTATTTT.

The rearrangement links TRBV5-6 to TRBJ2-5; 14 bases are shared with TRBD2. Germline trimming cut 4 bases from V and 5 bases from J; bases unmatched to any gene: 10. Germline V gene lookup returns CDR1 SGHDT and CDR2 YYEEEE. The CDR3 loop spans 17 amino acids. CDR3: CASSPGTSGSLGETQYF. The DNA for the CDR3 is TGTGCCAGCAGCCCGGGGACTAGCGGGAGTCTGGGGGAGACCCAGTACTTC.

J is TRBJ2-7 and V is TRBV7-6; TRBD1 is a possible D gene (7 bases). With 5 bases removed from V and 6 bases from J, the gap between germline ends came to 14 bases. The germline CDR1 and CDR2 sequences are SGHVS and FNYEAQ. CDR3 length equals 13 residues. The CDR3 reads CASSTAQGGEQYF. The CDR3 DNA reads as TGTGCCAGCAGCACGGCTCAGGGGGGCGAGCAGTACTTC.

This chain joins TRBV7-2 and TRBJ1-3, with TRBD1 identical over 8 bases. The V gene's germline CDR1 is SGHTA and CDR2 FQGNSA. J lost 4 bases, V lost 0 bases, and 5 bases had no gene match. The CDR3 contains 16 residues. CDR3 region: CASSLAGRGQGNTIYF. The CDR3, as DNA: TGTGCCAGCAGCTTAGCGGGCAGGGGGCAGGGAAACACCATATATTTT.

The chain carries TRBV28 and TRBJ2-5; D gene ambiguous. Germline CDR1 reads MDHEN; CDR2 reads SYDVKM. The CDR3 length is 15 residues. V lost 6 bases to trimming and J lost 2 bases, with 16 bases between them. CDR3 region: CASSPAARIQETQYF. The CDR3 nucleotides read TGTGCCAGCAGCCCTGCGGCCAGAATTCAAGAGACCCAGTACTTC. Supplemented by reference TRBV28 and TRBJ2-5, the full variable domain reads DVKVTQSSRYLVKRTGEKVFLECVQDMDHENMFWYRQDPGLGLRLIYFSYDVKMKEKGDIPEGYSVSREKKERFSLILESASTNQTSMYLCASSPAARIQETQYFGPGTRLLVL.

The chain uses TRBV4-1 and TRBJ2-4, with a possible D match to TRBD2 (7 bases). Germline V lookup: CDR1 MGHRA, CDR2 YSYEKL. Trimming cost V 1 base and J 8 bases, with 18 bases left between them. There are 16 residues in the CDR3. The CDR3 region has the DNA TGCGCCAGCAGCCAAGCTCTAAGGGGGGGAGGGGACATTCAGTACTTC. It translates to CASSQALRGGGDIQYF.

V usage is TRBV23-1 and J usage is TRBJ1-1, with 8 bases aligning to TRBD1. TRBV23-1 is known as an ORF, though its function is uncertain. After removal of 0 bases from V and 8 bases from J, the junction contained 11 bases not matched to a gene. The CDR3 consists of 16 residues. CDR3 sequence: CASSQSTGTGRGEAFF. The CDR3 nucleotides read TGCGCCAGCAGTCAATCTACCGGGACAGGCCGCGGCGAAGCTTTCTTT.

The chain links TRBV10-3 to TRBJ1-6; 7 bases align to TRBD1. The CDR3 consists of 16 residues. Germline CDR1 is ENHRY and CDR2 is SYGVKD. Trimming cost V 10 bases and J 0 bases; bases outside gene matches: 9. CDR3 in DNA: TGTGCCACCCACCGGGACAGTAGCTCCTATAATTCACCCCTCCACTTT. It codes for CATHRDSSSYNSPLHF.

CDR3 residues: CASSYSRGSRNQPQHF. The CDR3 DNA follows: TGTGCCAGCAGTTACTCGAGGGGGTCGCGCAATCAGCCCCAGCATTTT. The rearrangement joins TRBV6-5 to TRBJ1-5, with D perhaps TRBD1 (6 bases). V lost 0 bases to trimming and J lost 2 bases, with 11 bases between them. Germline V gives CDR1 MNHEY, CDR2 SVGAGI. The CDR3 has 16 residues.

CDR3 amino acids: CASSHIPYEQYF. For the CDR3, the DNA is TGTGCCAGCAGCCACATCCCCTACGAGCAGTACTTC. The chain employs TRBV11-2 and TRBJ2-7; D call uncertain. The CDR3 is 12 amino acids. CDR1 is SGHAT, CDR2 FQNNGV, per germline. Between the trimmed V and J ends, which lost 5 bases and 2 bases, there was a span of 7 bases.